This paragraph reports one TCR beta chain. Its binding antigen is unknown. Per-base quality was not reported, and no clone a single base away is much larger than it. The data stem from a study of cytomegalovirus exposure and HLA in healthy donors (TCRdb year 2017). Describing the broader study: The 500 to 800 repertoires of the first cohort and the roughly 120 validation repertoires were produced on the same platform, according to a later analysis. Besides the first cohort of around 700 subjects, a separate validation cohort made up of over a hundred different subjects was used. The study aimed to test whether signatures of past pathogen exposure could be identified by cataloging public T cell receptors. To predict cytomegalovirus infection status, the study brought together high-throughput TCR immunosequencing, statistical association of individual TCRs with disease status, and machine learning. Paper-wide results and their limitations: The study gave a list of more than 150 TCR beta chains associated with cytomegalovirus. In vitro tests confirmed that a few of the cytomegalovirus-associated TCR beta chains recognize cytomegalovirus antigens. A later analysis found that TCRs clustered in the first cohort also tended to co-occur in the approximately 120 validation repertoires, with 94% of cluster scores above 0. A later analysis lacked HLA typing for the validation cohort, so it scored co-occurrence in that cohort across all 120 repertoires. Across donors, most TCR sequences were observed very rarely, whereas some public TCRs were present in many individuals. The authors suggested that the approach could potentially be generalized to other disease states and immunological phenotypes. Cytomegalovirus status was reported to be diagnosed by the classifier with high specificity and sensitivity in both the original and validation cohorts.

Library preparation employed the immunoSEQ multiplex PCR assay. In the paper's pipeline: A statistical classification framework was built to diagnose cytomegalovirus status from the catalog of TCR beta chain sequences. This is the immuneACCESS table as TCRdb keeps it, with only in-frame sequences that have V and J called. A part of the clones is gone; compared with another copy, unresolved V genes explain less than half, and the rest is unexplained. Clonal size and the V and J genes are those of that table, whereas D and trimming came from the DNA. For this sample there are approximately 65,000 clones; nearly 95% appear just once. The ten largest clones take up 5.3% of the sample. The donors belonged to the validation cohort of 90 to 150 subjects, which was separate from the approximately 700-subject first cohort. The CDR3 covers 15 residues, taking in both the cysteine and the phenylalanine. Left in the record is the CDR3 DNA by itself, 45 bases read in frame from the first base. V loses 9 bases at its end and J loses 1 base; junction bases beyond the gene matches: 10. For CDR1 and CDR2, the germline V gene lists MNHEY and SVGAGI.

Sequencing used PBMCs. The TCR comes from a man younger than 30 in good health and CMV-seropositive. The sequence joins TRBV6-5 to TRBJ2-5, with 8 central nucleotides matching TRBD1. The sequence in DNA is TGTGCCAGTAACCCCGGGACAGGCCTCCAAGAGACCCAGTACTTC. Its protein product is CASNPGTGLQETQYF.